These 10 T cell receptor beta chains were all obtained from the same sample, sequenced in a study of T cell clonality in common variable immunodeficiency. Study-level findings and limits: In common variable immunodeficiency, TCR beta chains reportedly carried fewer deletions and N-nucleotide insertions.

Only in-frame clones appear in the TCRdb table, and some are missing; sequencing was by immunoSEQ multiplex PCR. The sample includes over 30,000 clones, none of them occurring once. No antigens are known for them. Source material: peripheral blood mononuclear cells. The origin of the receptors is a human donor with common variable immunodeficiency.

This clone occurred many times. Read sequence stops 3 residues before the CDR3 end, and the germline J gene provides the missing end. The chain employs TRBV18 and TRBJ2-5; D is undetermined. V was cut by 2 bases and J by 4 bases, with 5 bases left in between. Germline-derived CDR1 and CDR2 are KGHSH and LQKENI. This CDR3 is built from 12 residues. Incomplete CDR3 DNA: TGTGCCAGCTCACCAGAGGCAGAGACC. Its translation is CASSPEAET. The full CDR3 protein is CASSPEAETQYF.

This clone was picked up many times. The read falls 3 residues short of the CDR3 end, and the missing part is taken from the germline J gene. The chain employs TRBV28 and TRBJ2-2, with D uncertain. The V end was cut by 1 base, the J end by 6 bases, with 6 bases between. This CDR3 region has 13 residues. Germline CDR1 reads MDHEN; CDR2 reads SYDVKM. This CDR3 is CASSLSGPGELFF. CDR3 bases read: TGTGCCAGCAGTTTATCGGGTCCCGGGGAG.

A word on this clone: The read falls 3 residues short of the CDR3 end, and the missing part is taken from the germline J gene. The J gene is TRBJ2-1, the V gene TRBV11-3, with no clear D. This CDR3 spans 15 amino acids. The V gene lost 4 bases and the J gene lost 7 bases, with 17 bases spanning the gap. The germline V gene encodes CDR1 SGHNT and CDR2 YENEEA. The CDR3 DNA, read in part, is TGTGCCAGCAGCTCTTACCTCTCTGTAGGGAATGAG. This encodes CASSSYLSVGNE. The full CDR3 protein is CASSSYLSVGNEQFF.

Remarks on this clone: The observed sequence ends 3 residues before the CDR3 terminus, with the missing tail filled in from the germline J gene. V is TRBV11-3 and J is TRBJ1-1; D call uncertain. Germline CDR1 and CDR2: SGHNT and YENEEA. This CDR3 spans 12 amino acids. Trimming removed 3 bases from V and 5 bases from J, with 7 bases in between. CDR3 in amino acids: CASSLVATEAFF. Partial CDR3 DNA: TGTGCCAGCAGCTTGGTTGCGACTGAA.

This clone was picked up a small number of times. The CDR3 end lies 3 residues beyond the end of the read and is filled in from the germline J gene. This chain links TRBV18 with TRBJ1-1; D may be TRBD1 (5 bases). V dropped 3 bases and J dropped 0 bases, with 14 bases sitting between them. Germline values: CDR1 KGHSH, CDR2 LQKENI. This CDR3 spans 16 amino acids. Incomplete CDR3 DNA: TGTGCCAGCTCACCCCCGGGGGGACTGCTGAACACTGAA. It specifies CASSPPGGLLNTE. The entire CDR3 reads CASSPPGGLLNTEAFF.

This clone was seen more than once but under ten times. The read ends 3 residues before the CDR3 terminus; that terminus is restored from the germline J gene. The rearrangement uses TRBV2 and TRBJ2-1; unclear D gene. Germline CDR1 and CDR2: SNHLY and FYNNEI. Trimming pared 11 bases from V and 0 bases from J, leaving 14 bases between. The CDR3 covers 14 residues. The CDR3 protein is CALPRPSSYNEQFF. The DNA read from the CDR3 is TGTGCCCTACCCAGGCCGAGCTCCTACAATGAG.

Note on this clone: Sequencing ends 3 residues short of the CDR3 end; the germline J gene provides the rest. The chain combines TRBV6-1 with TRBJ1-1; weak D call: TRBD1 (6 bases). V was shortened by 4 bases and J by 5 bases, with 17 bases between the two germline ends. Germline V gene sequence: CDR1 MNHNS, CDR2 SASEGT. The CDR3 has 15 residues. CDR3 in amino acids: CASSVRGDWGTEAFF. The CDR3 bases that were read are TGTGCCAGCAGTGTCAGGGGCGACTGGGGGACTGAA.

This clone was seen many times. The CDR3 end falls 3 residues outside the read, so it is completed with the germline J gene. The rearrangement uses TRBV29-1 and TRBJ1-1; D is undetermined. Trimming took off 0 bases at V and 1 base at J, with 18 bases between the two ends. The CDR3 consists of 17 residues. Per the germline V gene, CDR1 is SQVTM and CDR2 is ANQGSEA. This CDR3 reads CSVEDRLEGRQNTEAFF. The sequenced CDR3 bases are TGCAGCGTTGAAGATCGTCTCGAGGGCAGACAGAACACTGAA.

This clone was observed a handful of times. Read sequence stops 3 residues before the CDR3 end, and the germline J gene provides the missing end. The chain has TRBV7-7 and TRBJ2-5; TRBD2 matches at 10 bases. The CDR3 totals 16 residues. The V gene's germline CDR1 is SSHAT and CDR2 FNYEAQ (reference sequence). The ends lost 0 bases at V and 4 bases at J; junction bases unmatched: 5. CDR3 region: CASSLARLAGVETQYF. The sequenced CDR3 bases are TGTGCCAGCAGCTTAGCCCGGCTAGCGGGGGTAGAGACC.

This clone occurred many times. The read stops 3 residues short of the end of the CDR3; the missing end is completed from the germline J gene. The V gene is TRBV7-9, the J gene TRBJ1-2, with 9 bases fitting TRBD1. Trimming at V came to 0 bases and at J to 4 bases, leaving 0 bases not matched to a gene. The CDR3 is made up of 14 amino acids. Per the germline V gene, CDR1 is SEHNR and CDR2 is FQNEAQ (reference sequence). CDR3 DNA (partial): TGTGCCAGCAGCTTAGCGGACAGGGGCTATGGC. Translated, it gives CASSLADRGYG. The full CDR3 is CASSLADRGYGYTF. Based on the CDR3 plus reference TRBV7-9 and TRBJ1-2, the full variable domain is DTGVSQNPRHKITKRGQNVTFRCDPISEHNRLYWYRQTLGQGPEFLTYFQNEAQLEKSRLLSDRFSAERPKGSFSTLEIQRTEQGDSAMYLCASSLADRGYGYTFGSGTRLTVV.